This entry lists 30 T cell receptor beta chains sequenced from one sample in a study of vaccination effects on CD4 cells after COVID-19. Within the ViraFEST assay, antigen-specific CD4+ T cells underwent expansion with viral peptide pools prior to sequencing. Once cultured for 9 to 11 days, the cells underwent separation to obtain CD4+ T cells. Having tested negative for nucleocapsid antibodies, the vaccine recipients showed no prior SARS-CoV-2 infection. Their antigen targets remain unknown. Measured with immunoSEQ multiplex PCR; TCRdb has only the in-frame clones, and not every one. The sample yields under 25,000 clones, about three quarters seen once. This specimen consisted of CD4+ T cells from PBMCs cultured with SARS-CoV-2 spike peptides, obtained before COVID-19 vaccination. The receptors originated from a human donor who received a COVID-19 vaccine.

The rearrangement uses TRBV25-1 and TRBJ1-1, with D possibly matching TRBD1 (5 bases). The germline CDR1 and CDR2 sequences are MGHDK and SYGVNS. Trimming shortened V by 2 bases and J by 4 bases, and 14 bases separated the two germline ends. The CDR3 consists of 15 residues. The CDR3 protein is CASSEVRGWGTEAFF. Here the CDR3 DNA reads TGTGCCAGCAGTGAAGTAAGGGGTTGGGGCACTGAAGCTTTCTTT. Based on the CDR3 plus reference TRBV25-1 and TRBJ1-1, the full variable domain is EADIYQTPRYLVIGTGKKITLECSQTMGHDKMYWYQQDPGMELHLIHYSYGVNSTEKGDLSSESTVSRIRTEHFPLTLESARPSHTSQYLCASSEVRGWGTEAFFGQGTRLTVV.

V usage is TRBV18 and J usage is TRBJ1-3, with TRBD1 matching over 7 bases. Germline V gene lookup returns CDR1 KGHSH and CDR2 LQKENI. After removal of 3 bases from V and 4 bases from J, the junction contained 6 bases not matched to a gene. This CDR3 contains 15 residues. As DNA, the CDR3 is TGTGCCAGCTCACCGGACAGGATGGGAGGAAACACCATATATTTT. Translating gives CASSPDRMGGNTIYF.

This clone has only one observation. The genes are TRBV9 and TRBJ1-1; D might be TRBD1 (5 bases). Germline V gives CDR1 SGDLS, CDR2 YYNGEE. V gave up 3 bases and J gave up 0 bases, with 21 bases separating them. CDR3 length: 18 amino acids. The CDR3 protein is CASSGHRDGGSLNTEAFF. In nucleotides, the CDR3 is TGTGCCAGCAGCGGTCACCGGGACGGAGGATCTTTGAACACTGAAGCTTTCTTT.

This clone has only a few counts. The chain carries TRBV5-1 and TRBJ1-2; D ambiguous. The V gene lost 2 bases and the J gene lost 0 bases, with 11 bases spanning the gap. The CDR3 consists of 15 residues. In germline, CDR1 is SGHRS, CDR2 YFSETQ. The CDR3 region is CASSFYTRANYGYTF. The CDR3 region has the DNA TGCGCCAGCAGCTTCTACACACGAGCTAACTATGGCTACACCTTC.

The genes are TRBV23-1 and TRBJ2-2, with D possibly being TRBD1 or TRBD2 (5 bases each). TRBV23-1 is marked as an open reading frame, function uncertain. The CDR3 has 18 amino acids. V lost 4 bases, J lost 6 bases, and 24 bases lay in between. The CDR3, as DNA: TGCGCCAGCAGTCGCCCTTCAGGGAGTGACAGCGGAGCCGGGGAGCTGTTTTTT. Translating gives CASSRPSGSDSGAGELFF.

J is TRBJ1-1 and V is TRBV25-1; D call uncertain. The V gene lost 7 bases and the J gene lost 2 bases, with 5 bases spanning the gap. The CDR3 has 11 amino acids. Germline V lookup: CDR1 MGHDK, CDR2 SYGVNS. CDR3 nucleotides: TGTGCCAGCAATCTAAACACTGAAGCTTTCTTT. This sequence encodes CASNLNTEAFF. Full variable domain (missing parts from reference TRBV25-1 and TRBJ1-1): EADIYQTPRYLVIGTGKKITLECSQTMGHDKMYWYQQDPGMELHLIHYSYGVNSTEKGDLSSESTVSRIRTEHFPLTLESARPSHTSQYLCASNLNTEAFFGQGTRLTVV.

The chain combines TRBV20-1 with TRBJ2-7; 14 nucleotides agree with TRBD2. Germline CDR1 is DFQATT and CDR2 is SNEGSKA (reference sequence). The ends lost 3 bases at V and 5 bases at J; junction bases unmatched: 9. This CDR3 has 16 residues. CDR3 sequence reads: CSASVPGLAGVNEQYF. CDR3 coding DNA: TGCAGTGCTAGTGTACCGGGACTAGCGGGAGTCAACGAGCAGTACTTC.

V usage is TRBV3-1 (or the pseudogene TRBV3-2) and J usage is TRBJ2-7; tentative D call: TRBD2 (5 bases). Per germline, CDR1 LGHDT and CDR2 YNNKEL (reference sequence). This CDR3 is 17 amino acids long. Deletions cut 3 bases from V and 3 bases from J, with 21 bases between. The CDR3 protein is CASSQGRPRDSDYEQYF. CDR3 bases: TGTGCCAGCAGCCAGGGCCGCCCTCGCGATAGCGACTACGAGCAGTACTTC.

The CDR3 is CASPRDTIYF. The CDR3 DNA reads TGTGCCAGCCCCCGGGACACCATATATTTT. The rearrangement uses TRBV19 and TRBJ1-3; no definite D call. From germline, CDR1 is LNHDA and CDR2 SQIVND (reference sequence). The CDR3 covers 10 residues. Trimming took off 9 bases at V and 8 bases at J, with 8 bases between the two ends.

This clone turned up a few times. The chain employs TRBV6-6 and TRBJ1-6, with D unclear. With 0 bases removed from V and 12 bases from J, the gap between germline ends came to 6 bases. Germline lookup yields CDR1 MNHNY and CDR2 SVGAGI (reference sequence). This CDR3 is 12 amino acids long. This CDR3 is CASSYSNEPLHF. In DNA form, the CDR3 reads TGTGCCAGCAGTTACTCGAACGAACCCCTCCACTTT.

The V gene is TRBV3-1 (or the pseudogene TRBV3-2), the J gene TRBJ2-2, with 10 bases aligning to TRBD1. V trimming: 3 bases; J trimming: 6 bases; junction bases outside the gene matches: 10. The germline gives CDR1 LGHDT, CDR2 YNNKEL (reference sequence). The CDR3 is 17 residues long. In DNA, the CDR3 is TGTGCCAGCAGCCATTACTACGGGACAGGGGATCCCGGGGAGCTGTTTTTT. Amino acid sequence: CASSHYYGTGDPGELFF.

This clone was found a few times. The V call is TRBV29-1, the J call TRBJ2-7; 11 bases are a match to TRBD1. Germline V gives CDR1 SQVTM, CDR2 ANQGSEA. The CDR3 has 15 amino acids. The trim removed 4 bases at V and 3 bases at J, leaving 8 bases unmatched. CDR3 protein: CSVAMDRGRLYEQYF. In nucleotides, the CDR3 is TGCAGCGTTGCAATGGACAGGGGGCGTCTCTACGAGCAGTACTTC.

The rearrangement joins TRBV11-1 to TRBJ2-7; 9 bases fit TRBD2. Germline V CDR1 and CDR2: SGHAT, FQDESV (reference sequence). This CDR3 region has 16 residues. Trimming removed 2 bases from V and 3 bases from J; junction bases left unmatched: 8. CDR3 DNA: TGTGCCAGCAGCTTACAATTGGCGGGAGGGAACTACGAGCAGTACTTC. It codes for CASSLQLAGGNYEQYF.

This clone was seen just once. The chain recombines TRBV7-9 with TRBJ2-1, with 9 bases identical to TRBD2. V dropped 1 base and J dropped 6; count of bases not matched to a gene: 4. Germline V CDR1 and CDR2: SEHNR, FQNEAQ (reference sequence). CDR3 length: 15 amino acids. The CDR3 sequence is CASSLVRGGANEQFF. The CDR3 DNA follows: TGTGCCAGCAGCTTAGTACGCGGGGGGGCCAATGAGCAGTTCTTC.

The CDR3 DNA is TGTGCCAGCAGTGATCACCCAGCGGGGTCCGAAGCTTTCTTT. Its protein is CASSDHPAGSEAFF. This chain connects TRBV2 to TRBJ1-1; D call uncertain. Germline lookup yields CDR1 SNHLY and CDR2 FYNNEI. CDR3 length: 14 residues. V dropped 3 bases and J dropped 8 bases, with 16 bases sitting between them.

This clone has just a few counts. The V gene is TRBV4-1, the J gene TRBJ1-6; D ambiguous. V was trimmed by 3 bases and J by 3 bases, leaving 9 bases between them. CDR3 length: 15 residues. Germline assignment: CDR1 MGHRA and CDR2 YSYEKL. The DNA for the CDR3 is TGCGCCAGCAGCCACCGAGGCGGCTATAATTCACCCCTCCACTTT. It is translated as CASSHRGGYNSPLHF.

The table lists this clone with a count of one. The chain carries TRBV18 and TRBJ2-5; D unresolved. Germline V gives CDR1 KGHSH, CDR2 LQKENI. CDR3 length: 15 residues. Deletions cut 2 bases from V and 1 base from J, with 11 bases between. Here the CDR3 reads CASSPFDGPQETQYF. The CDR3 DNA follows: TGTGCCAGCTCACCATTTGACGGACCCCAAGAGACCCAGTACTTC.

The chain recombines TRBV5-1 with TRBJ2-5, with 10 bases lining up with TRBD2. The CDR3 spans 18 residues. Trimming at V came to 3 bases and at J to 4 bases, leaving 15 bases not matched to a gene. Germline CDR1 and CDR2: SGHRS and YFSETQ. The chain's CDR3 is CASSSLPASGRIGETQYF. The CDR3 nucleotides read TGCGCCAGCAGCTCCCTGCCGGCTAGCGGGAGAATAGGAGAGACCCAGTACTTC.

The V gene is TRBV19, the J gene TRBJ2-7; tentative D call: TRBD2 (6 bases). From germline, CDR1 is LNHDA and CDR2 SQIVND (reference sequence). This CDR3 is 15 amino acids long. Trimming took 1 base from V and 2 from J, leaving 12 bases between them. The CDR3 sequence: CASSIGGAGTYEQYF. The CDR3 DNA follows: TGTGCCAGTAGTATAGGGGGCGCGGGAACCTACGAGCAGTACTTC.

A single count supports this clone. This chain connects TRBV24-1 to TRBJ2-1, with no clear D. Trimming removed 1 base at V and 9 bases at J, with 6 bases between. Looked up from germline, CDR1 is KGHDR and CDR2 is SFDVKD. The length of the CDR3 is 12 residues. The CDR3 here is CATSDFASEQFF. In nucleotides, the CDR3 is TGTGCCACCAGTGATTTTGCGAGTGAGCAGTTCTTC.

This clone was recorded once. V gene TRBV19 combines with J gene TRBJ2-3; the D gene is possibly TRBD1 (5 bases). CDR3 length equals 16 residues. The ends were cut back, 7 bases at V and 4 bases at J, with 21 bases in the middle. The germline V gene has CDR1 LNHDA and CDR2 SQIVND (reference sequence). CDR3 protein: CASTQSGQGFADTQYF. Written as DNA, the CDR3 is TGTGCCAGTACCCAGTCGGGTCAGGGATTCGCAGATACGCAGTATTTT.

V usage is TRBV6-5 and J usage is TRBJ1-2; maybe TRBD1 (5 bases). The CDR3 covers 15 residues. From germline, CDR1 is MNHEY and CDR2 SVGAGI. V was shortened by 2 bases and J by 1 base, with 11 bases between the two germline ends. CDR3 in amino acids: CASSYMSGHNYGYTF. The CDR3 bases are TGTGCCAGCAGTTACATGTCAGGACATAACTATGGCTACACCTTC.

This sequence joins TRBV5-1 and TRBJ2-7; D gene unclear. CDR1 is SGHRS, CDR2 YFSETQ, per germline. This CDR3 is 15 amino acids long. The germline V and J ends were trimmed by 0 bases and 2 bases, with 12 bases remaining between them. Here the CDR3 reads CASSLGVAEPYEQYF. CDR3 nucleotide sequence: TGCGCCAGCAGCTTGGGGGTGGCGGAGCCCTACGAGCAGTACTTC.

This clone was seen only a few times. The chain employs TRBV10-3 and TRBJ1-3; the D is unclear. With 4 bases removed from V and 4 bases from J, the gap between germline ends came to 8 bases. Per germline, CDR1 ENHRY and CDR2 SYGVKD. This CDR3 contains 13 residues. CDR3 sequence (DNA): TGTGCCATCAGTGGAGTCGGAGGAAACACCATATATTTT. Residues: CAISGVGGNTIYF.

V usage is TRBV4-1 and J usage is TRBJ1-2; the match to TRBD1 covers 7 bases. The CDR3 consists of 17 residues. CDR1 is MGHRA, CDR2 YSYEKL, per germline. The ends lost 1 base at V and 3 bases at J; junction bases unmatched: 11. The CDR3 here is CASSQAGLGQGDYGYTF. Written as DNA, the CDR3 is TGCGCCAGCAGCCAAGCGGGGCTGGGGCAGGGGGACTATGGCTACACCTTC.

This chain connects TRBV6-5 to TRBJ2-7; the match to TRBD1 covers 7 bases. The CDR3 runs to 12 residues. V was pared by 10 bases and J by 2 bases, with 5 bases of the junction left unmatched. The germline gives CDR1 MNHEY, CDR2 SVGAGI. The CDR3: CATRDRTYEQYF. CDR3 sequence (DNA): TGTGCCACTAGGGACAGAACCTACGAGCAGTACTTC.

This chain connects TRBV7-9 to TRBJ1-4; the D is unclear. The CDR3 consists of 15 residues. CDR1 is SEHNR, CDR2 FQNEAQ, per germline (reference sequence). V lost 1 base and J 7 bases, leaving 13 bases between the germline ends. DNA for the CDR3: TGTGCCAGCAGCTTAGAGGACCGTCGAATTGAAAAACTGTTTTTT. Its translation: CASSLEDRRIEKLFF.

This clone was counted a single time. The chain is built from TRBV10-3 and TRBJ2-2, with TRBD2 identical over 7 bases. Germline V gene lookup returns CDR1 ENHRY and CDR2 SYGVKD. Trimming took 11 bases from V and 3 from J; bases not matched to a gene: 12. The CDR3 is 15 residues long. The CDR3 sequence is CASTLSREHTGELFF. In DNA form, the CDR3 reads TGTGCCTCGACGCTCTCGCGGGAGCACACCGGGGAGCTGTTTTTT.

The chain links TRBV6-5 to TRBJ2-1, with D uncertain. Trimming pared 0 bases from V and 4 bases from J, leaving 7 bases between. CDR3 size: 14 residues. Germline V gives CDR1 MNHEY, CDR2 SVGAGI. The CDR3 sequence: CASSYSGRYNEQFF. The CDR3 DNA sequence: TGTGCCAGCAGTTACTCTGGCAGATACAATGAGCAGTTCTTC.

This clone was detected once. The chain employs TRBV11-2 and TRBJ2-5; D is unresolved. This CDR3 contains 13 residues. V was clipped by 5 bases and J by 2 bases, with 9 bases between them. In germline, CDR1 is SGHAT, CDR2 FQNNGV. In nucleotides, the CDR3 is TGTGCCAGCAGCAAAGGCAGTCAAGAGACCCAGTACTTC. Its protein product is CASSKGSQETQYF. The full variable domain, completed using reference TRBV11-2 and TRBJ2-5, is EAGVAQSPRYKIIEKRQSVAFWCNPISGHATLYWYQQILGQGPKLLIQFQNNGVVDDSQLPKDRFSAERLKGVDSTLKIQPAKLEDSAVYLCASSKGSQETQYFGPGTRLLVL.